The clone carrying this T cell receptor beta chain was seen many times. The antigen is undetermined. TCRdb processed the multiplex PCR reads anew with MiXCR; each CDR3 protein has one entry. The sample includes 83,000 or so distinct CDR3 sequences, approximately 19% seen only once; the top ten take approximately 2.5%. The lymph nodes were axillary draining lymph nodes from breast cancer patients. Trimming took 3 bases from V and 2 from J, leaving 8 bases between them. This CDR3 comprises 13 residues. Germline CDR1 reads LNHDA; CDR2 reads SQIVND (reference sequence). These data belong to a study of breast tumors, draining lymph nodes, adjacent tissues. Findings and limits, study-wide: Findings are consistent with lymph node origin and intratumoral expansion of most tumor T cells.

The specimen was axillary lymph node tissue. The source is a female donor with breast cancer. Some clones in this sample may be carry-over from other donors' samples. This chain connects TRBV19 to TRBJ2-7; D possibly corresponds to TRBD2 (5 bases). The chain's CDR3 is CASSMRGTYEQYF. The DNA for the CDR3 is TGTGCCAGTAGTATGAGAGGGACCTACGAGCAGTACTTC.